This entry lists 22 T cell receptor beta chains sequenced from one sample in a study of cytomegalovirus exposure and HLA in healthy donors. This PCR relied on a set of 60 Vbeta primers and 13 Jbeta primers. Sequencing used immunoSEQ multiplex PCR; TCRdb keeps in-frame clones, though not all of them. The data contain some 110,000 clones, around 75% of them singletons. Sample: PBMCs. All receptors come from a man aged 25 to 45 in good health and CMV-seronegative.

The V and J genes are TRBV5-4 and TRBJ1-1, with 7 bases that match TRBD1. The germline V gene encodes CDR1 SGHNT and CDR2 YYREEE (reference sequence). V was clipped by 0 bases and J by 4 bases; unmatched bases: 6. The CDR3 sequence is 15 residues long. The CDR3 loop is CASSLADREGTEAFF. DNA for the CDR3: TGTGCCAGCAGCTTGGCCGACAGGGAAGGCACTGAAGCTTTCTTT.

Only a few counts were recorded for this clone. The J gene is TRBJ2-1, the V gene TRBV2; 10 bases are a match to TRBD2. Looked up from germline, CDR1 is SNHLY and CDR2 is FYNNEI. With V trimmed by 7 bases and J by 5 bases, 8 bases remained unmatched. The CDR3 sequence is 15 residues long. This chain's CDR3 is CASTPLAGAHNEQFF. DNA of the CDR3: TGTGCCAGCACCCCGCTAGCGGGGGCCCACAATGAGCAGTTCTTC.

The chain links TRBV7-7 to TRBJ2-2, with D uncertain. Germline assignment: CDR1 SSHAT and CDR2 FNYEAQ (reference sequence). The V and J ends lost 0 bases and 4 bases respectively, with 6 bases between them. The CDR3 covers 14 residues. The CDR3 reads CASSLASSTGELFF. The DNA of the CDR3 is TGTGCCAGCAGCTTAGCTAGCAGCACCGGGGAGCTGTTTTTT.

The V call is TRBV7-2, the J call TRBJ1-5; perhaps TRBD1 as D (6 bases). The CDR3 totals 14 residues. V lost 5 bases and J lost 1, with 9 bases in between. Germline V gene lookup returns CDR1 SGHTA and CDR2 FQGNSA. Here the CDR3 reads CASSLQGSNQPQHF. The CDR3 nucleotides read TGTGCCAGCAGCCTTCAGGGGAGCAATCAGCCCCAGCATTTT.

The chain links TRBV5-1 to TRBJ2-6, with D maybe TRBD1 (6 bases). V was pared by 3 bases and J by 0 bases, with 13 bases between. CDR3 length equals 17 residues. Germline V CDR1 and CDR2: SGHRS, YFSETQ. CDR3 sequence: CASSSRVQGSGANVLTF. CDR3 coding DNA: TGCGCCAGCAGCTCGAGGGTACAGGGCTCTGGGGCCAACGTCCTGACTTTC.

The chain employs TRBV5-1 and TRBJ1-3; D is unresolved. The germline V and J ends were trimmed by 3 bases and 0 bases, with 7 bases remaining between them. The CDR3 spans 14 residues. CDR1 SGHRS and CDR2 YFSETQ come from the germline V gene. CDR3 sequence: CASSSGFSGNTIYF. The CDR3, as DNA: TGCGCCAGCAGCTCCGGGTTCTCTGGAAACACCATATATTTT.

This chain uses TRBV10-3 with TRBJ1-2; possible D gene TRBD1, 5 bases. Looked up from germline, CDR1 is ENHRY and CDR2 is SYGVKD. V was clipped by 4 bases and J by 5 bases, with 8 bases between them. The CDR3 sequence is 12 residues long. The CDR3 DNA sequence: TGTGCCATCAGTGGATCAGGGTATGGCTACACCTTC. Its protein is CAISGSGYGYTF.

The rearrangement uses TRBV5-1 and TRBJ1-1; tentatively, D is TRBD1 (6 bases). Trimming cost V 2 bases and J 0 bases, with 8 bases left between them. This CDR3 contains 14 residues. Germline-derived CDR1 and CDR2 are SGHRS and YFSETQ. This CDR3 reads CASSFRDMNTEAFF. The CDR3 DNA reads as TGCGCCAGCAGCTTCAGGGACATGAACACTGAAGCTTTCTTT.

The V gene is TRBV4-2, the J gene TRBJ2-5; D unclear. Germline CDR1 is LGHNA and CDR2 is YNFKEQ. The CDR3 covers 15 residues. V was clipped by 0 bases and J by 5 bases, with 13 bases between them. Written as DNA, the CDR3 is TGTGCCAGCAGCCAAGATTGGAAGACTCTGGAGACCCAGTACTTC. Protein: CASSQDWKTLETQYF.

The chain recombines TRBV9 with TRBJ2-1; D might be TRBD2 (6 bases). CDR1 and CDR2 (germline): SGDLS, YYNGEE. The length of the CDR3 is 16 residues. With 4 bases removed from V and 4 bases from J, the gap between germline ends came to 18 bases. DNA of the CDR3: TGTGCCAGCAGCCCCAGGTCGGGAGAGCGGTACAATGAGCAGTTCTTC. Translating gives CASSPRSGERYNEQFF.

This chain uses TRBV4-1 with TRBJ2-7; TRBD2 matches 11 bases. V trimming: 0 bases; J trimming: 5 bases; junction bases outside the gene matches: 9. This CDR3 contains 17 residues. Germline assignment: CDR1 MGHRA and CDR2 YSYEKL. This CDR3 is CASSQDAPTSGKDEQYF. The CDR3 DNA follows: TGCGCCAGCAGCCAAGATGCGCCGACTAGCGGGAAAGACGAGCAGTACTTC.

DNA for the CDR3: TGTGCCAGCAGTTCCCGGGGGGCGGATAATTCACCCCTCCACTTT. Protein product: CASSSRGADNSPLHF. This rearrangement joins TRBV6-6 to TRBJ1-6, with a tentative D call TRBD1 (6 bases). Germline V lookup: CDR1 MNHNY, CDR2 SVGAGI (reference sequence). The CDR3 consists of 15 residues. Between the trimmed V and J ends, which lost 4 bases and 5 bases, there was a span of 12 bases.

This clone was observed once. The V gene is TRBV15, the J gene TRBJ2-7, with 9 nucleotides matching TRBD2. The V and J ends lost 5 bases and 5 bases, in that order; junction bases with no gene match: 10. Germline CDR1 reads LNHNV; CDR2 reads YYDKDF (reference sequence). The CDR3 is 15 amino acids. The CDR3: CATSLKRGRANEQYF. The CDR3 region has the DNA TGTGCCACCAGCCTCAAGCGCGGGAGGGCCAACGAGCAGTACTTC.

This chain's CDR3 is CASSVGSERGALRNEQFF. The CDR3 coding sequence is TGTGCCAGCAGCGTAGGGTCCGAGCGGGGGGCGCTGAGGAATGAGCAGTTCTTC. V and J are TRBV9 and TRBJ2-1; 9 nucleotides match TRBD2. Losses at the gene ends were 0 bases for V and 7 bases for J; bases not matched to a gene: 14. This CDR3 spans 18 amino acids. In germline, CDR1 is SGDLS, CDR2 YYNGEE. Using reference TRBV9 and TRBJ2-1 for the parts outside the CDR3, the full variable domain is DSGVTQTPKHLITATGQRVTLRCSPRSGDLSVYWYQQSLDQGLQFLIQYYNGEERAKGNILERFSAQQFPDLHSELNLSSLELGDSALYFCASSVGSERGALRNEQFFGPGTRLTVL.

J is TRBJ2-3 and V is TRBV5-1, with D possibly TRBD2 on 6 matching bases. The CDR3 length is 18 residues. The germline V gene encodes CDR1 SGHRS and CDR2 YFSETQ. V was clipped by 3 bases and J by 0 bases, with 20 bases between them. CDR3 DNA: TGCGCCAGCAGCTCTCAGGCGGCGGGATCGACCAGCACAGATACGCAGTATTTT. The encoded protein is CASSSQAAGSTSTDTQYF.

V is TRBV11-1 and J is TRBJ2-1; D may be TRBD2 (7 bases). This CDR3 has 14 amino acids. The germline V gene encodes CDR1 SGHAT and CDR2 FQDESV (reference sequence). The V gene lost 7 bases and the J gene lost 7 bases, with 17 bases spanning the gap. The CDR3 DNA is TGTGCCAGCACACAATGGGGGGGCGAGAATGAGCAGTTCTTC. Translating it yields CASTQWGGENEQFF.

This clone was detected only a few times. The chain carries TRBV6-1 and TRBJ2-1, with 8 bases identical to TRBD2. CDR1 is MNHNS, CDR2 SASEGT, per germline. Trimming removed 7 bases from V and 4 bases from J; junction bases left unmatched: 9. The CDR3 runs to 15 residues. The CDR3 DNA reads as TGTGCCAGCATGACGAGTAGCGGGGTATACAATGAGCAGTTCTTC. This encodes CASMTSSGVYNEQFF.

The chain employs TRBV6-1 and TRBJ2-3; D is ambiguous. The CDR3 runs 14 residues. CDR1 MNHNS and CDR2 SASEGT come from the germline V gene. V was cut by 8 bases and J by 0 bases, with 12 bases left in between. The CDR3 loop reads CASAPGDSTDTQYF. The CDR3 bases are TGTGCCAGCGCCCCCGGAGACAGCACAGATACGCAGTATTTT.

This clone has just one count. The chain recombines TRBV7-2 with TRBJ1-1; a weak D match, TRBD1 (5 bases). Germline CDR1 is SGHTA and CDR2 is FQGNSA. The CDR3 is 16 amino acids. Trimming took off 0 bases at V and 2 bases at J, with 13 bases between the two ends. CDR3 in amino acids: CASSLALLQDNTEAFF. In nucleotides, the CDR3 is TGTGCCAGCAGCTTAGCGCTCCTACAGGATAACACTGAAGCTTTCTTT.

The chain couples TRBV5-3 to TRBJ2-7, with 14 positions matching TRBD2. TRBV5-3 counts as an open reading frame of uncertain function. The CDR3 is 15 amino acids. V lost 3 bases, J lost 4 bases, and 3 bases stayed unmatched. For the CDR3, the DNA is TGTGCCAGAAGCTCCGGGACTAGCGGGGGATACGAGCAGTACTTC. This translates into CARSSGTSGGYEQYF.

The rearrangement uses TRBV7-8 and TRBJ2-7; D gene ambiguous. Trimming left V 1 base short and J 2 bases short, with 12 bases between. The length of the CDR3 is 15 residues. The germline V gene has CDR1 SGHVS and CDR2 FQNEAQ. The CDR3 protein is CASSLGAGSTYEQYF. Here the CDR3 DNA reads TGTGCCAGCAGCTTAGGGGCAGGATCTACCTACGAGCAGTACTTC.

The chain combines TRBV4-3 with TRBJ1-2; D is perhaps TRBD1 (5 bases). Looked up from germline, CDR1 is LGHNA and CDR2 is YSLEER. Trimming took 1 base from V and 4 from J, leaving 13 bases between them. The CDR3 runs to 15 residues. The chain's CDR3 is CASSQGLWGSYGYTF. For the CDR3, the DNA is TGCGCCAGCAGCCAAGGCCTTTGGGGCAGCTATGGCTACACCTTC.